This record concerns one T cell receptor (beta chain) sequence. What it binds is not known. The protocol was immunoSEQ multiplex PCR, while the TCRdb copy is restricted to in-frame clones and leaves out a portion. The top ten clones hold about 6.6% of a sample with 140,000 or so clones, about 90% of them seen once. While the first cohort had 500 to 700 subjects, the donors belonged to the separate validation cohort of 100 to 150 subjects. The data originate from a study of cytomegalovirus exposure and HLA in healthy donors. General study results and limits: Reported results showed that the classifier diagnosed cytomegalovirus status with high specificity and sensitivity. The authors enumerated around 150 TCR beta chains as linked to cytomegalovirus. The majority of TCR sequences were rare, yet some public TCRs appeared in many donors.

Unmatched junction bases numbered 5, after V lost 8 bases and J lost 5 bases. The CDR3 runs 14 residues. The V gene's germline CDR1 is MNHEY and CDR2 SMNVEV (reference sequence). The material sequenced was PBMCs. The TCR was taken from a woman under 40 in good health and CMV-seropositive. The chain couples TRBV27 to TRBJ1-5; 11 nucleotides align to TRBD1. DNA of the CDR3: TGTGCCAGCGGATGGGACAGGGGGGATCAGCCCCAGCATTTT. It is translated as CASGWDRGDQPQHF.